This TCR beta chain stems from a study of blood T cell repertoires in COVID-19. Study-level background: There were acute and convalescent COVID-19 samples, and they came from the United States, Italy and Spain. T cells, B-cell-depleted T cells, or PBMCs provided the cDNA or gDNA that served as material.

Produced via immunoSEQ multiplex PCR; TCRdb's table is partial and in-frame only. The repertoire holds hundreds of thousands of clones, with 80% to 90% as singletons. Allocation to cohorts depended on clinical history reported by the participants. In Cohort 3, a recovered donor had either two negative PCRs, clearance, or symptom resolution. Germline V CDR1 and CDR2: MNHNS, SASEGT. The CDR3 runs 15 residues. With 0 bases removed from V and 6 bases from J, the gap between germline ends came to 12 bases. The TCR was taken from a woman between 18 and 29 years old who had recovered from COVID-19. The sequenced material came from PBMCs or T cells enriched from blood (not recorded which). This rearrangement joins TRBV6-1 to TRBJ1-5, with D tentatively TRBD1 (6 bases). The CDR3 DNA reads as TGTGCCAGCAGTGAAGCGAGGGGGAGGGGTCAGCCCCAGCATTTT. This sequence encodes CASSEARGRGQPQHF.